This T cell receptor (beta chain) emerged from a study of T cells in Graves' hyperthyroidism and ophthalmopathy. TCR beta CDR3 region amplification was performed from RNA transcripts. An initial round of RT-PCR targeting the TCR CDR3 relied on the HTBI primer set. MiXCR was run by TCRdb on the multiplex PCR reads, yielding one entry per CDR3 protein. Among around 700,000 distinct CDR3 sequences, around 20% were seen once, and the ten largest hold roughly 17%. Lactation, pregnancy, other autoimmune disease or uncontrolled infection led to exclusion of patients. Used for diagnoses were clinical symptoms, serum thyroxine and TRAb, thyroid ultrasound and orbital computed tomography. As regards this clonotype: Its antigen is undetermined. At one boundary the junction diverges from the germline segment, which might be a read error.

Study-level results: Most thyroid clonotypes expanded above 0.001 were also detected in blood.

Germline V lookup: CDR1 SGHRS, CDR2 YFSETQ. CDR3 length: 16 amino acids. The TCR was taken from a woman aged 45-65 years with Graves' hyperthyroidism that later progressed to Graves' ophthalmopathy. The chain combines TRBV5-1 with TRBJ2-1; perhaps TRBD2 as D (6 bases). What was sequenced was blood. The CDR3 DNA sequence: TGCTCCAGCAGCTTGGTAGCGGCCCGGTCCTACAATGAGCAGTTCTTC. Protein sequence: CSSSLVAARSYNEQFF. The full variable domain, rest sourced from reference TRBV5-1 and TRBJ2-1, is KAGVTQTPRYLIKTRGQQVTLSCSPISGHRSVSWYQQTPGQGLQFLFEYFSETQRNKGNFPGRFSGRQFSNSRSEMNVSTLELGDSALYLCSSSLVAARSYNEQFFGPGTRLTVL.